The sequence of this T cell receptor beta chain was determined in a study of T cells in Graves' hyperthyroidism and ophthalmopathy. Looked up from germline, CDR1 is LGHNA and CDR2 is YSLEER. The CDR3 sequence is 14 residues long. Losses at the gene ends were 1 base for V and 3 bases for J; bases not matched to a gene: 0. Pregnant or lactating patients were excluded, as were those with uncontrolled infection or other autoimmune disease. This clonotype was seen ten or more times. Template material for amplifying TCR beta CDR3 regions consisted of RNA transcripts. Researchers ran a first-round RT-PCR on the TCR CDR3 using the HTBI primer set. TCRdb reprocessed the multiplex PCR reads via MiXCR and lists one record per CDR3 protein. The sample gives more than 500,000 distinct CDR3 sequences, 15% to 20% of which show up once; approximately 32% is in the top ten.

Sequencing was carried out using blood. The clonotype originates from a woman aged 25 to 39 with Graves' ophthalmopathy. The rearrangement uses TRBV4-3 and TRBJ2-4, with TRBD2 matching 7 bases. CDR3: CASSQAGGKNIQYF. The CDR3 nucleotides read TGCGCCAGCAGCCAAGCGGGGGGCAAAAACATTCAGTACTTC.